Sequencing of this T cell receptor (beta chain) was carried out in a study of a mutant IDH1 vaccine in newly diagnosed glioma. Study-wide background: Sex distribution of treated patients was roughly 62% male and about 40% female; mean age was 40.4 years.

Indicated time point: baseline, week 1 (first vaccination visit). The treatment here: pre-vaccination baseline after standard-of-care therapy. The trim removed 1 base at V and 0 bases at J, leaving 7 bases unmatched. The V gene's germline CDR1 is LNHDA and CDR2 SQIVND (reference sequence). This CDR3 region has 17 residues. Assay: immunoSEQ multiplex PCR; the TCRdb copy retains only in-frame clones and omits some. The sample yields 99,000 or so clones, about 87% seen once. The starting material was PBMCs, obtained from a glioma patient treated with radiotherapy, temozolomide or both. The chain employs TRBV19 and TRBJ1-1; 8 bases align to TRBD1. This clonotype originated in a woman aged 45-60 years with glioma. CDR3 nucleotides: TGTGCCAGTAGTATAGGGGACAGGAGATTGATGAACACTGAAGCTTTCTTT. This gives the protein CASSIGDRRLMNTEAFF.